Listed here are 17 T cell receptor beta chains from one sample, sequenced in a study of blood T cell repertoires in COVID-19. Produced via immunoSEQ multiplex PCR; TCRdb's table is partial and in-frame only. The data contain around 120,000 clones, roughly four fifths of them seen just once; the ten biggest clones take up 2.5% to 3%. Sample: peripheral blood. The receptor set was obtained from a man aged 50-59 years with acute or convalescent COVID-19.

This chain uses TRBV6-2 or TRBV6-3 with TRBJ2-1, with TRBD2 matching 10 bases. The CDR3 loop spans 15 amino acids. Germline CDR1 reads MNHEY; CDR2 reads SVGEGT. The V gene end was trimmed by 6 bases and the J gene end by 4 bases; junction bases not matched to a gene: 6. CDR3 protein: CASSLTSGAYNEQFF. CDR3 sequence (DNA): TGTGCCAGCAGCTTAACTAGCGGGGCATACAATGAGCAGTTCTTC.

The chain has TRBV9 and TRBJ2-1; 9 nucleotides align to TRBD2. There are 16 residues in the CDR3. V dropped 4 bases and J dropped 5; count of bases not matched to a gene: 10. Germline lookup yields CDR1 SGDLS and CDR2 YYNGEE. The CDR3 region is CASSPHAPSGNNEQFF. The CDR3 region has the DNA TGTGCCAGCAGCCCACATGCCCCTAGCGGGAACAATGAGCAGTTCTTC. The full variable domain, completed using reference TRBV9 and TRBJ2-1, is DSGVTQTPKHLITATGQRVTLRCSPRSGDLSVYWYQQSLDQGLQFLIQYYNGEERAKGNILERFSAQQFPDLHSELNLSSLELGDSALYFCASSPHAPSGNNEQFFGPGTRLTVL.

The rearrangement uses TRBV19 and TRBJ2-1; D possibly corresponds to TRBD2 (7 bases). Germline V gene data show CDR1 as LNHDA and CDR2 as SQIVND (reference sequence). CDR3 size: 15 residues. Trimming left V 2 bases short and J 9 bases short, with 17 bases between. The CDR3 nucleotides read TGTGCCAGTAGTATATGGGGGGGCTCGAAGGTTGAGCAGTTCTTC. Protein product: CASSIWGGSKVEQFF. The full variable domain, rest sourced from reference TRBV19 and TRBJ2-1, is DGGITQSPKYLFRKEGQNVTLSCEQNLNHDAMYWYRQDPGQGLRLIYYSQIVNDFQKGDIAEGYSVSREKKESFPLTVTSAQKNPTAFYLCASSIWGGSKVEQFFGPGTRLTVL.

The chain links TRBV5-4 to TRBJ2-1, with 11 bases lining up with TRBD1. Germline CDR1 and CDR2: SGHNT and YYREEE (reference sequence). V shed 1 base, J shed 7 bases, and the junction held 4 bases outside the gene matches. This CDR3 contains 15 residues. The CDR3, as DNA: TGTGCCAGCAGCTTGTGGACAGGGGGCTTGAATGAGCAGTTCTTC. This codes for CASSLWTGGLNEQFF.

The rearrangement links TRBV7-3 to TRBJ1-2; a possible D gene is TRBD1 (6 bases). Germline values: CDR1 SGHTA, CDR2 FQGTGA. Trimming left V 2 bases short and J 8 bases short, with 12 bases between. The CDR3 is 13 residues long. CDR3 loop: CASSLSGGDGYTF. The CDR3, as DNA: TGTGCCAGCAGCTTATCGGGGGGCGACGGCTACACCTTC. The variable domain in full, with the rest retrieved from reference TRBV7-3 and TRBJ1-2, is GAGVSQTPSNKVTEKGKYVELRCDPISGHTALYWYRQSLGQGPEFLIYFQGTGAADDSGLPNDRFFAVRPEGSVSTLKIQRTERGDSAVYLCASSLSGGDGYTFGSGTRLTVV.

The CDR3 reads CASPPLATSYEQYF. For the CDR3, the DNA is TGTGCCAGCCCCCCTCTAGCGACCTCCTACGAGCAGTACTTC. This chain uses TRBV5-8 with TRBJ2-7; tentative D call: TRBD2 (6 bases). This CDR3 contains 14 residues. Germline V CDR1 and CDR2: SGHTS, YDEGEE. The V end lost 7 bases, the J end lost 0 bases, and 14 bases lay between the germline ends.

This clone has just one count. J is TRBJ1-5 and V is TRBV5-1; possibly TRBD1 for D (6 bases). Trimming pared 3 bases from V and 4 bases from J, leaving 14 bases between. The CDR3 consists of 15 residues. Looked up from germline, CDR1 is SGHRS and CDR2 is YFSETQ. The CDR3 protein is CASSSTRTDNQPQHF. As DNA, the CDR3 is TGCGCCAGCAGCTCGACCCGGACAGATAATCAGCCCCAGCATTTT.

Notes on this clone: This specimen includes other DNA sequences encoding the same CDR3. This rearrangement joins TRBV19 to TRBJ2-1, with 10 bases matching TRBD2. CDR3 length equals 15 residues. Germline CDR1 and CDR2: LNHDA and SQIVND (reference sequence). The junction had 1 base not matched to a gene; V was cut back by 4 bases and J by 1 base. CDR3 in DNA: TGTGCCAGTAGTAGAGCGGGAGGGTCCTACAATGAGCAGTTCTTC. It translates to CASSRAGGSYNEQFF.

V is TRBV11-3 and J is TRBJ2-2; TRBD2 matches at 8 bases. The V and J ends lost 3 bases and 2 bases, in that order; junction bases with no gene match: 8. CDR3 length: 17 amino acids. Germline lookup yields CDR1 SGHNT and CDR2 YENEEA. The CDR3 spells CASSFKRESGNTGELFF. The DNA for the CDR3 is TGTGCCAGCAGCTTCAAGCGGGAGAGCGGAAACACCGGGGAGCTGTTTTTT.

This clone occurred a few times. The chain recombines TRBV6-6 with TRBJ2-1, with 14 nucleotides matching TRBD2. Germline V CDR1 and CDR2: MNHNY, SVGAGI (reference sequence). This CDR3 region has 14 residues. The V segment lost 8 bases and the J segment 9 bases; nucleotides outside the gene matches: 6. CDR3 region: CASEPGLAGAEQFF. The DNA of the CDR3 is TGTGCCAGCGAACCGGGACTAGCGGGAGCTGAGCAGTTCTTC.

The chain links TRBV6-5 to TRBJ1-4, with 10 bases identical to TRBD1. Looked up from germline, CDR1 is MNHEY and CDR2 is SVGAGI. V gave up 6 bases and J gave up 8 bases; unmatched junction bases: 6. The length of the CDR3 is 14 residues. The CDR3 sequence is CASSSTGGQEKLFF. CDR3 nucleotides: TGTGCCAGCAGCTCGACAGGGGGCCAAGAAAAACTGTTTTTT.

The V call is TRBV2, the J call TRBJ2-7, with D possibly TRBD1 on 6 matching bases. The CDR3 sequence is 13 residues long. Germline V lookup: CDR1 SNHLY, CDR2 FYNNEI. Trimming stripped 6 bases from V and 2 bases from J, with 11 bases between. Here the CDR3 reads CASRAGTPYEQYF. The CDR3 bases are TGTGCCAGCAGGGCCGGGACACCCTACGAGCAGTACTTC.

The chain recombines TRBV6-5 with TRBJ2-7, with TRBD2 identical over 9 bases. The V gene end was trimmed by 0 bases and the J gene end by 6 bases; junction bases not matched to a gene: 6. This CDR3 is 15 amino acids long. The germline V gene encodes CDR1 MNHEY and CDR2 SVGAGI. DNA for the CDR3: TGTGCCAGCAGTTACTCGGGCGGGAGGGCTTCCGAGCAGTACTTC. It encodes CASSYSGGRASEQYF.

The V call is TRBV2, the J call TRBJ1-4; 8 positions agree with TRBD1. This CDR3 contains 14 residues. The V segment lost 6 bases and the J segment 8 bases; nucleotides outside the gene matches: 8. Germline assignment: CDR1 SNHLY and CDR2 FYNNEI. Here the CDR3 DNA reads TGTGCCAGCAGCTACAGGGGGAGAGGGGAAAAACTGTTTTTT. Translated: CASSYRGRGEKLFF.

This chain links TRBV6-1 with TRBJ1-5, with 7 bases aligning to TRBD1. The CDR3 totals 16 residues. Germline values: CDR1 MNHNS, CDR2 SASEGT. V lost 4 bases and J lost 0; bases outside the gene matches: 6. DNA of the CDR3: TGTGCCAGCAGTGCCTTGACAGGGTATAGCAATCAGCCCCAGCATTTT. Protein: CASSALTGYSNQPQHF.

The chain has TRBV19 and TRBJ1-5; unclear D gene. CDR1 and CDR2 from the germline V gene are LNHDA and SQIVND (reference sequence). There are 16 residues in the CDR3. V gave up 3 bases and J gave up 2 bases, with 14 bases separating them. Here the CDR3 reads CASSMMLRGGNQPQHF. The CDR3 DNA follows: TGTGCCAGTAGTATGATGCTCCGCGGGGGCAATCAGCCCCAGCATTTT.

The CDR3 reads CASNRDNTDTQYF. The CDR3 DNA reads as TGTGCCAGCAACCGGGACAACACAGATACGCAGTATTTT. The V and J genes are TRBV6-5 and TRBJ2-3, with D possibly matching TRBD1 (6 bases). Germline CDR1 and CDR2: MNHEY and SVGAGI. The V gene lost 7 bases and the J gene lost 2 bases, with 10 bases spanning the gap. This CDR3 has 13 amino acids.